The rows below give T cell receptor beta chains drawn from one sample of a study of spatial heterogeneity in lung cancer. A single record per CDR3 protein comes from TCRdb applying MiXCR to the 5' RACE reads. The data show some 41,000 distinct CDR3 sequences, around 7.1% seen once. The specimen was PBMCs, collected at surgery. These receptors were collected from a female donor with early-stage non-small cell lung cancer. Each CDR3 is given with its conserved first and last residue. A D gene is named only where the DNA matches it firmly. Clone size is given for some rows only: seen once, a few or many times, or a class if the clone is expanded.

>TRBJ1-2|TRBV7-2|15|few|-
TGTGCCAGCAGCTTAGTTGGGGGGCCTTCCGAAAGCTACACCTTC
CASSLVGGPSESYTF
>TRBJ2-1|TRBV4-3|13|few|-
TGCGCCAGCAGCCAAGTTCCCTACAATGAGCAGTTCTTC
CASSQVPYNEQFF
>TRBJ2-3|TRBV7-9|13|many|-
TGTGCCAGCAGCCCCTGGACGAAAGATACGCAGTATTTT
CASSPWTKDTQYF
>TRBJ1-6|TRBV19|15|many|TRBD1
TGTGCCAGTAGTATTTTCGGACAGGGGCTACAACGTCTCCACTTT
CASSIFGQGLQRLHF
>TRBJ2-3|TRBV9|16|-|TRBD2
TGTGCCAGCAGCGTCCTCGGGACTAGCGGGCCAGATACGCAGTATTTT
CASSVLGTSGPDTQYF
>TRBJ1-2|TRBV28|10|few|-
TGTGCCAGCAGATCGGTTGGCTACACCTTC
CASRSVGYTF
>TRBJ1-1|TRBV9|16|-|-
TGTGCCAGCAGCTTTAGAGTCTCAGGAATGAACACTGAAGCTTTCTTT
CASSFRVSGMNTEAFF
>TRBJ2-1|TRBV4-3|13|many|-
TGCGCCAGCAGCCAAGATAGGAGATTTGAGCAGTTCTTC
CASSQDRRFEQFF
>TRBJ1-5|TRBV20-1|17|few|-
TGCAGTGCTAGAGTTCATCCCGGAGACTTTAGCAATCAGCCCCAGCATTTT
CSARVHPGDFSNQPQHF
>TRBJ1-3|TRBV6-2/TRBV6-3|15|many|-
TGTGCCAGCAGTCCAGACAGGAGCTCTGGAAACACCATATATTTT
CASSPDRSSGNTIYF
>TRBJ1-2|TRBV5-1|14|few|-
TGCGCCAGCAGCTTGGATTTACGCACTACTGGCTACACCTTC
CASSLDLRTTGYTF
>TRBJ1-6|TRBV20-1|15|-|TRBD1
TGCAGTGCTAGGGCCAGGGGGACCTATAATTCACCCCTCCACTTT
CSARARGTYNSPLHF
>TRBJ1-4|TRBV23-1|15|many|-
TGCGCCAGCAGTCAATCCCCCGAGAACAATGAAAAACTGTTTTTT
CASSQSPENNEKLFF
>TRBJ2-7|TRBV29-1|14|few|TRBD1
TGCAGCGTTAATCTCCGGGACAGCTTTTACGAGCAGTACTTC
CSVNLRDSFYEQYF
>TRBJ1-1|TRBV6-1|15|-|TRBD1
TGTGCCAGCTTAGGACAGGGGGCGGTGGTCACTGAAGCTTTCTTT
CASLGQGAVVTEAFF
>TRBJ1-1|TRBV9|16|many|-
TGTGCCAGCAGCGTAGTGCCAACAGGGAAGGGCACTGAAGCTTTCTTT
CASSVVPTGKGTEAFF
>TRBJ2-7|TRBV9|15|many|TRBD1
TGTGCCAGCAGCACCCAGGGGGTTCCCTCCTACGAGCAGTACTTC
CASSTQGVPSYEQYF
>TRBJ2-1|TRBV6-1|16|few|-
TGTGCCAGCAGGGAGTCGACAGGGAGGGCCTACAATGAGCAGTTCTTC
CASRESTGRAYNEQFF
>TRBJ1-1|TRBV28|17|few|TRBD1
TGTGCCAGCAGTTTATCCGGACAGGGCCGACGGGGGACTGAAGCTTTCTTT
CASSLSGQGRRGTEAFF
>TRBJ2-3|TRBV27|14|many|TRBD1
TGTGCCAGCACCAACAGGGGAGGCACAGATACGCAGTATTTT
CASTNRGGTDTQYF
>TRBJ2-3|TRBV5-1|20|many|TRBD2
TGCGCCAGCAGTTCCACCGGGACAATTGTTCTAGCGGGTGGCACAGATACGCAGTATTTT
CASSSTGTIVLAGGTDTQYF
>TRBJ2-4|TRBV5-5|18|few|-
TGTGCCAGCAGCCTGCCACATTTCGGGGGATTAGCCAAAAACATTCAGTACTTC
CASSLPHFGGLAKNIQYF
>TRBJ2-3|TRBV11-1|12|-|-
TGTGCCAGCAGCCCCAACAGGGATACGCAGTATTTT
CASSPNRDTQYF
>TRBJ2-7|TRBV10-3|14|many|TRBD2
TGTGCCATAGGCCCAGCGGGGCTCTCCTACGAGCAGTACTTC
CAIGPAGLSYEQYF
>TRBJ2-7|TRBV28|15|many|-
TGTGCCAGCAGTTCAACCGGGCTAAACACCTACGAGCAGTACTTC
CASSSTGLNTYEQYF
>TRBJ2-4|TRBV20-1|17|many|TRBD2
TGCAGTGCTAGAGCCCTTAGCGGGGGGGCGTCCAAAAACATTCAGTACTTC
CSARALSGGASKNIQYF
>TRBJ2-3|TRBV6-2/TRBV6-3|12|many|-
TGTGCCAGCAGGAGGGCCACAGATACGCAGTATTTT
CASRRATDTQYF
>TRBJ1-5|TRBV20-1|14|-|-
TGCAGTGCTAGAGATCCAGGGGAATACCAGCCCCAGCATTTT
CSARDPGEYQPQHF
>TRBJ1-1|TRBV20-1|15|few|TRBD1
TGCAGTGCTACGAGGGACAGCAATCCGAACACTGAAGCTTTCTTT
CSATRDSNPNTEAFF
>TRBJ1-2|TRBV28|13|many|-
TGTGCCAGCAGTTTCCAGTCTAACTATGGCTACACCTTC
CASSFQSNYGYTF
>TRBJ1-1|TRBV7-9|14|many|-
TGTGCCAGCAGCTATAACAGGATGAACACTGAAGCTTTCTTT
CASSYNRMNTEAFF
>TRBJ2-5|TRBV12-5|10|-|-
TGTGCTAGTGGTGCTCCGGGGACGTACTTC
CASGAPGTYF
>TRBJ2-5|TRBV12-3/TRBV12-4|15|many|-
TGTGCCAGCAGTTTTTGGGGGGCCTTAGAAGAGACCCAGTACTTC
CASSFWGALEETQYF
>TRBJ1-6|TRBV19|16|few|-
TGTGCCAGTAGTATAGATGGGACCGGCTATAATTCACCCCTCCACTTT
CASSIDGTGYNSPLHF
>TRBJ1-2|TRBV4-3|16|many|-
TGCGCCAGCAGCCAAGATAGGGCAGCAAGGAGCTATGGCTACACCTTC
CASSQDRAARSYGYTF
>TRBJ2-1|TRBV10-3|18|-|TRBD1
TGTGCCATCAGCGCATCCCATCTCCGGGACAGGCTCTACAATGAGCAGTTCTTC
CAISASHLRDRLYNEQFF
>TRBJ1-1|TRBV28|19|few|TRBD1
TGTGCCAGCAAGGCGGGGCTTGGGACAGGGGATGGACGGGGGACTGAAGCTTTCTTT
CASKAGLGTGDGRGTEAFF
>TRBJ2-1|TRBV7-2|11|few|-
TGTGCCAGCAGCACGGGACACTCCCAGTTCTTC
CASSTGHSQFF
>TRBJ2-7|TRBV4-3|11|many|-
TGCGCCAGCAGCCAAGCCTGTACTTTGTACTTC
CASSQACTLYF
>TRBJ2-5|TRBV5-1|16|many|TRBD1
TGCGCCAGCAGCTTGGCTGGACAGGCAGGAACGGAGACCCAGTACTTC
CASSLAGQAGTETQYF
>TRBJ2-5|TRBV6-1|14|-|TRBD2
TGTGCCGCACTGGGAGGACTAGCGGAAGAGACCCAGTACTTC
CAALGGLAEETQYF
>TRBJ2-1|TRBV24-1|16|few|TRBD2
TGTGCCACCAGTGATTTCTTGGCGGGGGGATCTGGTGAGCAGTTCTTC
CATSDFLAGGSGEQFF
>TRBJ2-3|TRBV24-1|13|many|-
TGTGCCACCAGCGCCCCGGGGCCAGATACGCAGTATTTT
CATSAPGPDTQYF
>TRBJ1-4|TRBV24-1|15|many|-
TGTGCCACCAGTGGTCCATCGGGACAAGGTGAAAAACTGTTTTTT
CATSGPSGQGEKLFF
>TRBJ2-2|TRBV5-6|16|-|TRBD1
TGTGCCAGCAGCCGGGGACAGGGCGGGGACACCGGGGAGCTGTTTTTT
CASSRGQGGDTGELFF
>TRBJ2-2|TRBV4-3|18|many|-
TGCGCCAGCAGCCAACCAATACACCTGGGCAGGGAGGCCGGGGAGCTGTTTTTT
CASSQPIHLGREAGELFF
>TRBJ1-6|TRBV6-5|15|many|TRBD1
TGTGCCAGCAGTACTACCGGGACAGGGAGTTCACCCCTCCACTTT
CASSTTGTGSSPLHF
>TRBJ1-1|TRBV28|12|many|-
TGTGCCATACAGGGCCAGAGGGGCGAAGCTTTCTTT
CAIQGQRGEAFF
>TRBJ1-5|TRBV23-1|17|many|TRBD1
TGCGCCAGCAGTCCCCTCGGGACAGACCTTAGCAATCAGCCCCAGCATTTT
CASSPLGTDLSNQPQHF
>TRBJ1-1|TRBV12-3/TRBV12-4|14|few|-
TGTGCCAGCAGTTCCAGGGTTACCAACACTGAAGCTTTCTTT
CASSSRVTNTEAFF
>TRBJ1-4|TRBV7-9|12|many|-
TGTGCCAGCAGTCCAGGGATGGAAAAACTGTTTTTT
CASSPGMEKLFF
>TRBJ2-5|TRBV7-9|18|few|TRBD2
TGTGCCAGCAGCACTCCGGGACTAGCGGGGTCCTCACAAGAGACCCAGTACTTC
CASSTPGLAGSSQETQYF
>TRBJ2-2|TRBV12-3/TRBV12-4|15|few|-
TGTGCCAGCAGTTTAGGGGGGGCTAACACCGGGGAGCTGTTTTTT
CASSLGGANTGELFF